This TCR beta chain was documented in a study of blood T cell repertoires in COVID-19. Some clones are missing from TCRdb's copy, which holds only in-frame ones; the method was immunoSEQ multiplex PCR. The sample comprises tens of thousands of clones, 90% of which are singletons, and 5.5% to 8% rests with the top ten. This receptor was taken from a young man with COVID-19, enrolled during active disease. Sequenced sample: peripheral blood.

The CDR3 here is CASSLPGGANVLTF. DNA of the CDR3: TGTGCCAGCAGTTTACCAGGAGGGGCCAACGTCCTGACTTTC. The rearrangement links TRBV28 to TRBJ2-6; D gene uncertain. The V gene lost 2 bases and the J gene lost 4 bases, with 6 bases spanning the gap. The germline gives CDR1 MDHEN, CDR2 SYDVKM. This CDR3 is 14 amino acids long.